The next 16 T cell receptor beta chains were all read from a single sample in a study of human thymus T cells. Data came from immunoSEQ multiplex PCR; TCRdb stores just in-frame clones and leaves some out. Among around 120,000 clones listed, about 93% were seen once. In corrective heart surgery, resections were taken, and these provided the thymus tissue. The sample comprised thymus tissue. All receptors derive from a boy less than two years old with a congenital heart defect but otherwise immunologically healthy.

The V gene is TRBV5-4, the J gene TRBJ1-2; D remains ambiguous. CDR3 length: 14 residues. The germline gives CDR1 SGHNT, CDR2 YYREEE (reference sequence). The germline V and J ends were trimmed by 4 bases and 0 bases, with 10 bases remaining between them. In nucleotides, the CDR3 is TGTGCCAGCAGCGCGTTGCCAGCTAACTATGGCTACACCTTC. This encodes CASSALPANYGYTF.

The rearrangement uses TRBV15 and TRBJ2-2; TRBD1 might be the D (6 bases). The CDR3 loop spans 17 amino acids. The germline CDR1 and CDR2 sequences are LNHNV and YYDKDF (reference sequence). Trimming pared 8 bases from V and 0 bases from J, leaving 19 bases between. CDR3 DNA: TGTGCCACCGACAGGAGTCGGGGTGGTTCGAACACCGGGGAGCTGTTTTTT. Its translation: CATDRSRGGSNTGELFF.

The chain combines TRBV6-6 with TRBJ2-7; TRBD1 might be the D (5 bases). This CDR3 has 15 amino acids. CDR1 and CDR2 (germline): MNHNY, SVGAGI (reference sequence). Trimming shortened V by 4 bases and J by 1 base, and 14 bases separated the two germline ends. The CDR3: CASSSRQSESYEQYF. The CDR3 DNA reads as TGTGCCAGCAGTTCGCGACAGAGCGAGTCCTACGAGCAGTACTTC.

The chain links TRBV7-8 to TRBJ2-1; a possible D gene is TRBD1 (7 bases). CDR1 and CDR2 from the germline V gene are SGHVS and FQNEAQ. This CDR3 region has 15 residues. Between the trimmed V and J ends, which lost 5 bases and 9 bases, there was a span of 20 bases. CDR3 in amino acids: CASSQGGSKATEQFF. In DNA, the CDR3 is TGTGCCAGCAGCCAGGGGGGATCGAAGGCTACTGAGCAGTTCTTC.

The J gene is TRBJ2-3, the V gene TRBV9, with 14 bases that match TRBD2. CDR3 length equals 17 residues. The germline V gene has CDR1 SGDLS and CDR2 YYNGEE. V lost 3 bases to trimming and J lost 2 bases; unmatched junction nucleotides: 5. CDR3: CASSAGLAGAPTDTQYF. As DNA, the CDR3 is TGTGCCAGCAGCGCGGGACTAGCGGGGGCCCCCACAGATACGCAGTATTTT.

The chain combines TRBV6-1 with TRBJ2-7; perhaps TRBD2 as D (5 bases). The CDR3 runs to 14 residues. Germline V lookup: CDR1 MNHNS, CDR2 SASEGT. Trimming took off 5 bases at V and 6 bases at J, with 17 bases between the two ends. In DNA form, the CDR3 reads TGTGCCAGCAGTCCACTAGTCCGGGGTGGCGAGCAGTACTTC. Residues: CASSPLVRGGEQYF.

The V call is TRBV6-1, the J call TRBJ1-2, with 12 bases matching TRBD1. The junction had 6 bases not matched to a gene; V was cut back by 5 bases and J by 2 bases. The germline V gene encodes CDR1 MNHNS and CDR2 SASEGT. The CDR3 is 16 residues long. CDR3 in DNA: TGTGCCAGCAGTCAAGGGGACAGGGGGCCAAACTATGGCTACACCTTC. Protein product: CASSQGDRGPNYGYTF.

The gene calls are TRBV7-2 and TRBJ1-1, with 10 bases lining up with TRBD1. Trimming at V came to 5 bases and at J to 4 bases, leaving 4 bases not matched to a gene. Per germline, CDR1 SGHTA and CDR2 FQGNSA. The CDR3 runs to 14 residues. CDR3 protein: CASSAGQGGTEAFF. CDR3 coding DNA: TGTGCCAGCAGCGCTGGACAGGGGGGCACTGAAGCTTTCTTT.

V gene TRBV5-1 combines with J gene TRBJ2-7; 9 bases are a match to TRBD2. J gave up 2 bases and V 7 bases, and 4 bases lay outside the gene matches. The germline V gene encodes CDR1 SGHRS and CDR2 YFSETQ. The CDR3 is 13 residues long. As DNA, the CDR3 is TGCGCCAGCGCGACTAGCGGTCCCTACGAGCAGTACTTC. Its protein product is CASATSGPYEQYF.

The rearrangement joins TRBV27 to TRBJ1-6, with TRBD1 matching over 9 bases. The germline V gene encodes CDR1 MNHEY and CDR2 SMNVEV (reference sequence). The CDR3 spans 15 residues. The V and J ends lost 6 bases and 5 bases, in that order; junction bases with no gene match: 5. In nucleotides, the CDR3 is TGTGCCAGCAGGGTCCGGACAGGGGATAATTCACCCCTCCACTTT. This sequence encodes CASRVRTGDNSPLHF.

The chain joins TRBV15 to TRBJ1-1; D is unclear. V lost 0 bases, J lost 7 bases, and 12 bases lay in between. Germline CDR1 reads LNHNV; CDR2 reads YYDKDF (reference sequence). CDR3 length: 14 amino acids. This chain's CDR3 is CATSRDLGKSEAFF. The CDR3 coding sequence is TGTGCCACCAGCAGAGATCTCGGAAAGAGTGAAGCTTTCTTT.

CDR3 DNA: TGTGCCAGCAGCATGGGGGCAGGAGAGACCCAGTACTTC. It encodes CASSMGAGETQYF. The V gene is TRBV11-2, the J gene TRBJ2-5, with D perhaps matching TRBD1 (6 bases). The CDR3 runs to 13 residues. V lost 5 bases and J 4 bases, leaving 11 bases between the germline ends. CDR1 is SGHAT, CDR2 FQNNGV, per germline.

This clone was observed once. The gene calls are TRBV9 and TRBJ1-1; D call uncertain. Germline loops: CDR1 SGDLS, CDR2 YYNGEE. Deletions cut 3 bases from V and 0 bases from J, with 15 bases between. The CDR3 is made up of 16 amino acids. CDR3 region: CASSARPMVMNTEAFF. As DNA, the CDR3 is TGTGCCAGCAGCGCCCGACCGATGGTAATGAACACTGAAGCTTTCTTT.

CDR3: CASSEYSGGTGTGVAYTEAFF. The DNA for the CDR3 is TGTGCCAGCAGTGAATATTCAGGAGGGACCGGGACAGGGGTTGCGTACACTGAAGCTTTCTTT. The chain employs TRBV6-1 and TRBJ1-1; 10 bases are shared with TRBD1. Germline CDR1 is MNHNS and CDR2 is SASEGT. CDR3 size: 21 residues. V shed 2 bases and J 3 bases; nucleotides not matched to a gene: 21.

V usage is TRBV19 and J usage is TRBJ1-1, with D possibly being TRBD1 (5 bases). V was cut by 10 bases and J by 1 base, with 13 bases left in between. CDR3 size: 13 residues. Germline CDR1 LNHDA, CDR2 SQIVND (reference sequence). The CDR3 coding sequence is TGTGCCACCGCACTGGGACCGAACACTGAAGCTTTCTTT. Translating gives CATALGPNTEAFF.

The chain is built from TRBV11-3 and TRBJ2-2; D ambiguous. The CDR3 sequence is 18 residues long. V shed 1 base and J shed 5 bases, with 20 bases lying between them. In germline, CDR1 is SGHNT, CDR2 YENEEA. As DNA, the CDR3 is TGTGCCAGCAGCTTAGTGGTCTATTTTCATTTGAGTACCGGGGAGCTGTTTTTT. Translating gives CASSLVVYFHLSTGELFF.